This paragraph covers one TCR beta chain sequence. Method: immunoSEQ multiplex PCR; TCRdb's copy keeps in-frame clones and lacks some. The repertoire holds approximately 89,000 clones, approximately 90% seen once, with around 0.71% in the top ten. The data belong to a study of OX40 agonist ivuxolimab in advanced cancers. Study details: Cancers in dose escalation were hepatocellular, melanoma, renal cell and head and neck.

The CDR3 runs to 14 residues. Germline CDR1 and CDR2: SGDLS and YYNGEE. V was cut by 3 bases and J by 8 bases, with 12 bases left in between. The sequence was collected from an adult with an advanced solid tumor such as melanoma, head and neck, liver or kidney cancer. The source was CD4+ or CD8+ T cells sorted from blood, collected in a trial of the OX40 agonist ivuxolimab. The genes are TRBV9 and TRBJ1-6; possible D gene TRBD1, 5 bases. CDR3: CASSAGPGDSPLHF. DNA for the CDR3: TGTGCCAGCAGCGCCGGACCGGGGGATTCACCCCTCCACTTT.